This TCR beta chain came from a study of identical twins. This clonotype was seen repeatedly, ten times or more. TCRdb fed the 5' RACE reads into MiXCR, producing one record per CDR3 protein. This table holds roughly 690,000 distinct CDR3 sequences, around 6% found once. From germline, CDR1 is SGHKS and CDR2 YYEKEE (reference sequence). V was shortened by 0 bases and J by 4 bases, with 13 bases between the two germline ends. The CDR3 has 16 residues. This chain links TRBV5-5 with TRBJ2-2; weak D call: TRBD2 (6 bases). This clonotype originated in a man in his late teens or twenties in good health. The sample taken for sequencing was naive T cells sorted from blood. CDR3 bases: TGTGCCAGCAGCTTGGTAGGCGGGGAGGCCACCGGGGAGCTGTTTTTT. Residues: CASSLVGGEATGELFF. Full variable domain (rest looked up from reference TRBV5-5 and TRBJ2-2): DAGVTQSPTHLIKTRGQQVTLRCSPISGHKSVSWYQQVLGQGPQFIFQYYEKEERGRGNFPDRFSARQFPNYSSELNVNALLLGDSALYLCASSLVGGEATGELFFGEGSRLTVL.